Sequencing of this T cell receptor (beta chain) was carried out in a study of T cell responses to AZD1222 COVID-19 vaccine. The overall study: Recipients boosted at about 4 weeks or about 12 weeks are pooled. General study findings and limits: Close to half of all spike-specific TCRs reportedly target regions of the variants that are unmutated. Donors skewed white British and female; clonal diversity was possibly underestimated.

This CDR3 has 16 amino acids. V lost 3 bases to trimming and J lost 5 bases; unmatched junction nucleotides: 12. CDR1 is KGHSH and CDR2 is LQKENI in the germline V gene. Comment on this clone: Its antigen remains unknown.

TCRdb keeps only in-frame clones here, not all; method: immunoSEQ multiplex PCR. The sample includes 110,000 to 150,000 clones, 70% to 90% of them seen just once. This sample comprised peripheral blood, obtained on day 0 of AZD1222 vaccination. This receptor was obtained from an adult in good health. J is TRBJ1-1 and V is TRBV18, with 7 bases identical to TRBD1. Here the CDR3 DNA reads TGTGCCAGCTCACCTCGACTGGACAGGTCTCGTACTGAAGCTTTCTTT. Translated, it gives CASSPRLDRSRTEAFF. Full variable domain (outside the CDR3, taken from reference TRBV18 and TRBJ1-1): NAGVMQNPRHLVRRRGQEARLRCSPMKGHSHVYWYRQLPEEGLKFMVYLQKENIIDESGMPKERFSAEFPKEGPSILRIQQVVRGDSAAYFCASSPRLDRSRTEAFFGQGTRLTVV.